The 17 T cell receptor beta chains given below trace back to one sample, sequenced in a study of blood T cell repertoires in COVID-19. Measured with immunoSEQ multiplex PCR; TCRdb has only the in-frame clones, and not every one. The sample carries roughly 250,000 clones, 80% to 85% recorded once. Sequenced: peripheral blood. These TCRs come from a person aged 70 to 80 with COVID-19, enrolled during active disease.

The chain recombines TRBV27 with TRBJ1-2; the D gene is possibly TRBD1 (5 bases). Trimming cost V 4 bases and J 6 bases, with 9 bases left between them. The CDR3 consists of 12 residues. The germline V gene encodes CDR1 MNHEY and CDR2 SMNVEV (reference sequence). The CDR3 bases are TGTGCCAGCAGTTCGTCGGGGGATGGCTACACCTTC. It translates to CASSSSGDGYTF.

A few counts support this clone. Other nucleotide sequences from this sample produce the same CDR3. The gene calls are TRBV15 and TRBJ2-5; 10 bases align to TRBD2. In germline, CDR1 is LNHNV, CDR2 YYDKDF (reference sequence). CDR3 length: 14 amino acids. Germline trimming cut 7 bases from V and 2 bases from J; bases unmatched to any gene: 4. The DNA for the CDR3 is TGTGCCACCAAAGCGGGGGGGAAACAAGAGACCCAGTACTTC. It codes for CATKAGGKQETQYF.

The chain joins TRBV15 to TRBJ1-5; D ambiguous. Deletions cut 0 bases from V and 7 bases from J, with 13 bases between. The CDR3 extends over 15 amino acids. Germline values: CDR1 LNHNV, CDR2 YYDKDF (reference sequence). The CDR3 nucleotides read TGTGCCACCAGCAGAGATGCGGGCATATGGCAGCCCCAGCATTTT. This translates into CATSRDAGIWQPQHF.

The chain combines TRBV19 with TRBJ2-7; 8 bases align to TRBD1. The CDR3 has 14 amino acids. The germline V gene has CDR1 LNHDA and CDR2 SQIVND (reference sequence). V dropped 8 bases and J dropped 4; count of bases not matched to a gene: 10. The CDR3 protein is CASQDRDPPYEQYF. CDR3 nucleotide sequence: TGTGCCAGTCAGGACAGGGATCCCCCGTACGAGCAGTACTTC.

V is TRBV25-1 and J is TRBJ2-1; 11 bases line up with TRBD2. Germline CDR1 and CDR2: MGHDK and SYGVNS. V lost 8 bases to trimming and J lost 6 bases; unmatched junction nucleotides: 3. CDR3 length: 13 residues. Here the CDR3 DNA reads TGTGCCAGCGGGACTAGCGGATTCAATGAGCAGTTCTTC. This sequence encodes CASGTSGFNEQFF. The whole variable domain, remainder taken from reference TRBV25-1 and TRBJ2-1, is EADIYQTPRYLVIGTGKKITLECSQTMGHDKMYWYQQDPGMELHLIHYSYGVNSTEKGDLSSESTVSRIRTEHFPLTLESARPSHTSQYLCASGTSGFNEQFFGPGTRLTVL.

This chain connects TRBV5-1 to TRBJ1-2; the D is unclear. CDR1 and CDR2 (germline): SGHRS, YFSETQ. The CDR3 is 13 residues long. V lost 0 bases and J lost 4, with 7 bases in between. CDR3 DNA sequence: TGCGCCAGCAGCTTGGTGCCGGTCTATGGCTACACCTTC. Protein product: CASSLVPVYGYTF.

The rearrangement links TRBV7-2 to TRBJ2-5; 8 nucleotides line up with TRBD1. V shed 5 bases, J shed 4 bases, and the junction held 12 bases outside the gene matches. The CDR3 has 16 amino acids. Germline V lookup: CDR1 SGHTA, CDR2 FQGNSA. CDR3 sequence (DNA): TGTGCCAGCAGCCCCAACGGCAGGGGGCTGGGAGAGACCCAGTACTTC. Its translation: CASSPNGRGLGETQYF.

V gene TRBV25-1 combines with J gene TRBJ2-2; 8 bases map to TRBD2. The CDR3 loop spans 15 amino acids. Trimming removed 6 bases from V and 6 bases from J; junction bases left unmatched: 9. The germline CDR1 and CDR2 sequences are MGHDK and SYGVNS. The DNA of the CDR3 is TGTGCCAGCAGCAGCGGGGGTGCGCGTGCCGGGGAGCTGTTTTTT. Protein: CASSSGGARAGELFF.

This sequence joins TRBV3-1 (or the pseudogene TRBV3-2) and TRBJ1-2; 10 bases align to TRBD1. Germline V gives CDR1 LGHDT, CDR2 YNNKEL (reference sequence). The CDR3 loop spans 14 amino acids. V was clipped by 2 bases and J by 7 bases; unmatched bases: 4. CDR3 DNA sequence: TGTGCCAGCAGCCAATCCGGGACAGGGGCTGGCTACACCTTC. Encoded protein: CASSQSGTGAGYTF.

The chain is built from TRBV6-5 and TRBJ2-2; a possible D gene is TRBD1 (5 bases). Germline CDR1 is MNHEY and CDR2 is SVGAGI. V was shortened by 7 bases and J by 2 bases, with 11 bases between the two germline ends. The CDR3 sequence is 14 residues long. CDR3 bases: TGTGCCAGCAATCGAGGACATAACACCGGGGAGCTGTTTTTT. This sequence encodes CASNRGHNTGELFF.

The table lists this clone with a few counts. The CDR3: CASTGAYSNQPQHF. CDR3 DNA sequence: TGTGCCAGCACCGGAGCTTATAGCAATCAGCCCCAGCATTTT. The V and J genes are TRBV2 and TRBJ1-5; D unclear. V was clipped by 7 bases and J by 0 bases, with 10 bases between them. This CDR3 has 14 amino acids. The germline V gene has CDR1 SNHLY and CDR2 FYNNEI.

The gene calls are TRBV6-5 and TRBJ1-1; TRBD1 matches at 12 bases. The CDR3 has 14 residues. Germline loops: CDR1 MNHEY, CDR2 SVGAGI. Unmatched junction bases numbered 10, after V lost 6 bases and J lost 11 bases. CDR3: CASSRRDRGRNAFF. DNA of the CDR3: TGTGCCAGCAGCCGGAGGGACAGGGGGCGGAATGCTTTCTTT.

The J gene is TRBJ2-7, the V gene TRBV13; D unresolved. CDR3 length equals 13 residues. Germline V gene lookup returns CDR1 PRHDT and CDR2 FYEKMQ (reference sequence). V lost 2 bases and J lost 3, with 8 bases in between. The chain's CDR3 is CASSLQVHYEQYF. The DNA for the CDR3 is TGTGCCAGCAGCTTACAGGTCCACTACGAGCAGTACTTC.

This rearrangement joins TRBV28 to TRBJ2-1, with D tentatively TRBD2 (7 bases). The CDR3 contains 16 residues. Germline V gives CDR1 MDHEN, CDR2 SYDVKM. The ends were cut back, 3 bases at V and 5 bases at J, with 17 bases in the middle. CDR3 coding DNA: TGTGCCAGCAGTTTCTTTCTGGGGGGGCAAAACAATGAGCAGTTCTTC. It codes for CASSFFLGGQNNEQFF.

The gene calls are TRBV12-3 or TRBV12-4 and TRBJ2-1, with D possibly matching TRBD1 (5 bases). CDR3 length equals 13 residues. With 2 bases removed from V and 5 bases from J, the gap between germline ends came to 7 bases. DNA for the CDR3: TGTGCCAGCAGTTTAAGGGGTAACAATGAGCAGTTCTTC. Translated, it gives CASSLRGNNEQFF.

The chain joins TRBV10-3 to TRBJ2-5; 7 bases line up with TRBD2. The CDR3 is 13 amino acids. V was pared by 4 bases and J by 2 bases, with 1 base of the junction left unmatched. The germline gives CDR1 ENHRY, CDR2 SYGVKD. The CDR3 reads CAISVGGQETQYF. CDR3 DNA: TGTGCCATCAGTGTGGGGGGGCAAGAGACCCAGTACTTC.

CDR3 protein: CASSLRLAGNEQFF. The CDR3 DNA follows: TGTGCCAGCAGCTTAAGACTAGCTGGGAATGAGCAGTTCTTC. V is TRBV13 and J is TRBJ2-1; 7 positions agree with TRBD2. Germline assignment: CDR1 PRHDT and CDR2 FYEKMQ (reference sequence). Trimming at V came to 2 bases and at J to 7 bases, leaving 5 bases not matched to a gene. This CDR3 region has 14 residues.